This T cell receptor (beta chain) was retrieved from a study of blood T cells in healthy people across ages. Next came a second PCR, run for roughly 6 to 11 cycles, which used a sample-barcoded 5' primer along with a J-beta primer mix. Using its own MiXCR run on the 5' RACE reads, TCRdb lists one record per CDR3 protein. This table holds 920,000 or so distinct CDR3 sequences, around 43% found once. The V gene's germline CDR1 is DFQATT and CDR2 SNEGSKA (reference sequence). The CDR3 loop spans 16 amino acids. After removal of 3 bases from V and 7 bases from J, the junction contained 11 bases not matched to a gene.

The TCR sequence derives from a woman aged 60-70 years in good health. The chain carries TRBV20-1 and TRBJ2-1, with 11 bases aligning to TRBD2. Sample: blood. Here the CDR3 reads CSASARLAGMTNEQFF. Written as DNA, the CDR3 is TGCAGTGCTAGTGCCCGACTAGCGGGGATGACGAATGAGCAGTTCTTC.